This T cell receptor beta chain emerged from a study of blood T cell repertoires in COVID-19. Study in general: Sites across the United States, Italy and Spain contributed samples from acute and convalescent COVID-19. T cells, B-cell-depleted T cells, or PBMCs provided the cDNA or gDNA that served as material.

The authors' processing: Reference gene primer amplification gave estimated nucleated cell counts. Assay used: immunoSEQ multiplex PCR; TCRdb lists only in-frame clones, some missing. V, J and clone size derive from that table, while D and trimming were established from the DNA sequence. The table has 280,000 or so clones, 70% to 90% seen once. The CDR3 is made up of 16 amino acids. CDR1 is LGHDT, CDR2 YNNKEL, per germline (reference sequence). V was pared by 4 bases and J by 8 bases, with 10 bases of the junction left unmatched. Sequencing was performed on peripheral blood. This sequence was found in a woman in her 30s who had recovered from COVID-19. The chain joins TRBV3-1 (or the pseudogene TRBV3-2) to TRBJ2-3, with 12 bases that match TRBD1. The CDR3 sequence: CASSPTGTGGYFTQYF. Written as DNA, the CDR3 is TGTGCCAGCAGCCCCACCGGGACAGGGGGCTACTTTACGCAGTATTTT.